This T cell receptor (beta chain) was recorded in a study of cytomegalovirus exposure and HLA in healthy donors. Sequencing was performed with immunoSEQ multiplex PCR; in TCRdb, only in-frame clones are kept and a portion is missing. The repertoire holds about 150,000 clones, with less than 90% as singletons. The receptor was derived from a man younger than 35 in good health and CMV-seropositive. Sequenced sample: PBMCs.

DNA for the CDR3: TGTGCCAGCAGCAAAAGGCCCCCTAGCGACCTCAAGAATGAGCAGTTCTTC. Translation: CASSKRPPSDLKNEQFF. The chain joins TRBV21-1 to TRBJ2-1; the table's D call, TRBD2, was not checked against the DNA. TRBV21-1 is annotated as a pseudogene. This CDR3 is 17 amino acids long.